This T cell receptor beta chain originates from a study of regulatory T cells in long-lasting Graves disease. Assembly of TCR beta libraries relied on iRepertoire HTBI primers together with Arm-PCR of CDR3 regions. MiXCR, run by TCRdb on the multiplex PCR reads, gives a single entry per CDR3 protein. The repertoire has over 350,000 distinct CDR3 sequences, less than 15% of them found once; the top ten carry around a sixth. The CDR3 extends over 24 residues, inclusive of both ends. Germline V gives CDR1 SNHLY, CDR2 FYNNEI. Described time point: newly diagnosed GD, antithyroid drugs for less than 3 months. From PBMCs, RNA was extracted and then used to make the TCR library. On this clonotype itself: The DNA is omitted, as the CDR3 cannot be located on it reliably, and the CDR3 follows TCRdb's listing.

Another study also made use of these data, one on T cells in Graves' hyperthyroidism and ophthalmopathy.

Sequences were derived from peripheral blood mononuclear cells (PBMCs), sampled at new diagnosis, from a patient treated with antithyroid drugs. V usage is TRBV2 and J usage is TRBJ2-5; TRBD2 is the table's D call and was not checked against the DNA. The sequence was collected from a woman in her fifties or sixties with Graves disease. CDR3 region: CASSERPAAGGTDTQYFGPGTQYF.